This T cell receptor (beta chain) was captured in a study of T cell responses to AZD1222 COVID-19 vaccine. Comments on this clone: Its antigen is unidentified.

Study results and caveats: Receipt of two AZD1222 doses was followed by a rise in Spike-specific TCR breadth and depth. Repertoires were obtained solely post-peak T cell response. At study baseline, merely several AZD1222 recipients were seropositive.

Libraries were prepared by immunoSEQ multiplex PCR; TCRdb keeps only in-frame clonotypes and omits some of them. The repertoire consists of more than 150,000 clones, with about 90% occurring once and the leading ten covering approximately 1.9%. Germline CDR1 and CDR2: LNHDA and SQIVND (reference sequence). Trimming cost V 2 bases and J 7 bases, with 15 bases left between them. The CDR3 is 15 amino acids. The sequence was obtained from an adult who received the AZD1222 COVID-19 vaccine. The gene calls are TRBV19 and TRBJ1-5; D remains unclear. Material: peripheral blood, obtained 28 days after the second AZD1222 dose. The CDR3 here is CASSIIGEVAQPQHF. The CDR3 nucleotides are TGTGCCAGTAGTATAATCGGGGAGGTAGCGCAGCCCCAGCATTTT.